Listed below are T cell receptor beta chains from one sample, sequenced in a study of vaccination and CD4 T cells after COVID-19. Each CDR3 protein is one row after TCRdb ran MiXCR on the PCR reads. The data contain more than 10,000 distinct CDR3 sequences, about half of them singletons. No antigens are known for them. Sequencing was performed on CD4+ T cells from blood, cultured in vitro. These receptors were taken from a human donor who had recovered from COVID-19. Both conserved end residues are part of each CDR3. The D gene is left open where the match is weak. The listing skips clone size in some rows; elsewhere it reads once, few, many or a size class.

d_call	v_call	clone_size	j_call	cdr3_nt	cdr3_aa
TRBD1	TRBV25-1	-	TRBJ2-4	TGTGCCAGCAGTGAAACGGACAGGTCAGGAAACATTCAGTACTTC	CASSETDRSGNIQYF
-	TRBV30	-	TRBJ1-2	TGTGCCTGGAGTGTCGTAGGGGTTTCTGACTATGGCTACACCTTC	CAWSVVGVSDYGYTF
TRBD1	TRBV6-1	-	TRBJ1-1	TGTGCCAGCCTCGAGCGACAGGGAAGGACTGAAGCTTTCTTT	CASLERQGRTEAFF
-	TRBV7-2	-	TRBJ1-2	TGTGCCAGCAGTTTTCCAGGAATCCATGGCTACACCTTC	CASSFPGIHGYTF
TRBD2	TRBV10-3	-	TRBJ2-1	TGTGCCATCAGTCGCCTAGCGGGAGCTCAAGAGCAGTTCTTC	CAISRLAGAQEQFF
-	TRBV5-5	-	TRBJ2-3	TGTGCCAGCAGCTTGGCCATAAGCACAGATACGCAGTATTTT	CASSLAISTDTQYF
TRBD2	TRBV6-2/TRBV6-3	few	TRBJ2-5	TGTGCCAGCAGCTCTACTAGCGGGAGCCTTCGGGAGACCCAGTACTTC	CASSSTSGSLRETQYF
-	TRBV7-9	few	TRBJ2-3	TGTGCCAGCAGCTATAGGGGTGATGATACGCAGTATTTT	CASSYRGDDTQYF
TRBD2	TRBV20-1	few	TRBJ2-7	TGCAGTGCTAGCCGGGGCGGGAGCCTCTCCTACGAGCAGTACTTC	CSASRGGSLSYEQYF
TRBD1	TRBV12-3/TRBV12-4	few	TRBJ1-2	TGTGCCAGCAGCAAAGACAGGGACTATGGCTACACCTTC	CASSKDRDYGYTF
-	TRBV19	-	TRBJ1-1	TGTGCCAGTAGTACGGTGCCCACTGAAGCTTTCTTT	CASSTVPTEAFF
-	TRBV5-4	-	TRBJ1-5	TGTGCCAGCAGCTTACAGGGCCAAAAGCCCCAGCATTTT	CASSLQGQKPQHF
-	TRBV4-2	-	TRBJ2-1	TGTGCCAGCAGCCAAGAAGGAGACGGGAGCAGTCTTCCCAATGAGCAGTTCTTC	CASSQEGDGSSLPNEQFF
TRBD1	TRBV11-1	few	TRBJ2-7	TGTGCCAGCAGCGGACAGGGACGAGAGCAGTACTTC	CASSGQGREQYF
-	TRBV7-9	-	TRBJ2-2	TGTGCCAGCACGGACTCTTTGGGGGAGCTGTTTTTT	CASTDSLGELFF
-	TRBV11-2	-	TRBJ2-5	TGTGCCAGCAGCTTAGGTCCCACTAGTTTAGAGACCCAGTACTTC	CASSLGPTSLETQYF
TRBD1	TRBV19	large	TRBJ1-5	TGTGCCAGTACCAATACTCGGACAGGGAGTATTCAGCCCCAGCATTTT	CASTNTRTGSIQPQHF
-	TRBV6-1	few	TRBJ2-1	TGTGCCAGCAACCTAGGAGACAATGAGCAGTTCTTC	CASNLGDNEQFF
-	TRBV19	-	TRBJ2-4	TGTGCCAGTAGTAGAGGGGGAACCTCCAAAAACATTCAGTACTTC	CASSRGGTSKNIQYF
-	TRBV21-1	few	TRBJ1-1	TGTGCCAGCAGGACGGGGGGTGAAGCTTTCTTT	CASRTGGEAFF
TRBD1	TRBV5-5	-	TRBJ2-3	TGTGCCAGCAGCCGGGACAGGGCCCCAGATACGCAGTATTTT	CASSRDRAPDTQYF
-	TRBV19	-	TRBJ1-1	TGTGCCAGTAGTATAGATGTAGGGGTGAACACTGAAGCTTTCTTT	CASSIDVGVNTEAFF
TRBD2	TRBV20-1	few	TRBJ2-4	TGCAGTGCTAGAGATTTTGCGGGAGTCACCAAAAACATTCAGTACTTC	CSARDFAGVTKNIQYF
TRBD2	TRBV7-2	few	TRBJ2-1	TGTGCCAGCAGCTCGCGGACTAGCGGGAGGTCCTCCCATGAGCAGTTCTTC	CASSSRTSGRSSHEQFF
-	TRBV10-3	few	TRBJ2-7	TGTGCCATCAGTGCTTTGGGGGAAACCTACGAGCAGTACTTC	CAISALGETYEQYF
-	TRBV12-3/TRBV12-4	-	TRBJ2-5	TGTGCCAGCAGTTTAGCTACAGGGTTGGTGGAGACCCAGTACTTC	CASSLATGLVETQYF
TRBD2	TRBV2	few	TRBJ2-2	TGTGCCAGCACCCCGACTAGCGGGTACACCGGGGAGCTGTTTTTT	CASTPTSGYTGELFF
TRBD2	TRBV7-3	-	TRBJ2-5	TGTGCCAGCAGCTTACAGTGGGGGGAGGGCCAAGAGACCCAGTACTTC	CASSLQWGEGQETQYF
TRBD1	TRBV6-1	-	TRBJ1-1	TGTGCCAGCAGTACCCGAGGGGGCGACACTGAAGCTTTCTTT	CASSTRGGDTEAFF
-	TRBV10-3	medium-sized	TRBJ2-5	TGTGCCATCAGTAGAGATGGGGCGGGGGAGACCCAGTACTTC	CAISRDGAGETQYF
-	TRBV29-1	-	TRBJ2-3	TGCAGCGTGAGGGGGTCGGCATACGAAGATACGCAGTATTTT	CSVRGSAYEDTQYF